What follows describes a single T cell receptor (beta chain). The antigen is not known. This entry comes from a study of cytomegalovirus exposure and HLA in healthy donors. A multiplex PCR was run with 60 Vbeta primers and 13 Jbeta primers. The table came from immunoSEQ multiplex PCR; TCRdb's copy has only in-frame clones and leaves some out. The data hold 65,000 to 95,000 clones, with around 85% observed a single time. The CDR3 contains 15 residues. Germline values: CDR1 ENHRY, CDR2 SYGVKD. V was clipped by 2 bases and J by 2 bases; unmatched bases: 5. Regarding donors, all were healthy bone marrow donors. General study results and limits: The productive fraction for most TCR beta V segments was about 87% or about 30% in an earlier analysis.

This chain uses TRBV10-3 with TRBJ2-7; 8 nucleotides agree with TRBD1. Sequenced input: PBMCs. This receptor was obtained from a human donor in good health. This CDR3 reads CAISEEDRGPYEQYF. The DNA of the CDR3 is TGTGCCATCAGTGAGGAAGACAGGGGACCCTACGAGCAGTACTTC.